Given below is one T cell receptor (beta chain) in context. Its antigen is currently unknown. Sequencing was performed with immunoSEQ multiplex PCR; in TCRdb, only in-frame clones are kept and a portion is missing. This sample has roughly 30,000 clones, with around nine tenths found just once. The sample is drawn from a study of lymphopenia after photon versus proton radiotherapy. Study results and limitations: Only patients who died were analyzed for survival; proton advantage is unproven. Proton therapy kept repertoires fairly stable, unlike photons, which gained effector/memory cells. Oligoclonal CD8+ Temra expansion after nadir drove photon patients' diversity drop. Larger post-nadir TCR diversity loss correlated inversely with survival in deceased patients.

CDR3 length: 14 residues. V gave up 5 bases and J gave up 5 bases, with 15 bases separating them. Germline CDR1 SGHAT, CDR2 FQNNGV. This specimen consisted of peripheral blood, obtained from a patient treated with proton-based radiotherapy. This rearrangement joins TRBV11-2 to TRBJ2-5, with D perhaps assigned TRBD1 or TRBD2 (6 bases each). This sequence originates from a woman aged 60-75 years with cholangiocarcinoma. Some clones in this sample may be carry-over from other donors' samples. The CDR3 is CASSPRSGAETQYF. The CDR3 DNA reads TGTGCCAGCAGCCCAAGATCGGGGGCGGAGACCCAGTACTTC.